The rows below give T cell receptor beta chains drawn from one sample of a study of T cell responses to AZD1222 COVID-19 vaccine. Generated by immunoSEQ multiplex PCR, the TCRdb table keeps only in-frame clones and is missing some. Of about 120,000 clones in the sample, 70% to 90% are singletons; the top ten hold about 1.6%. The sample here was peripheral blood, taken on day 0 of AZD1222 vaccination. The receptors were sampled from an adult in good health. The CDR3 runs from the conserved cysteine through the conserved F or W. The order of the fields is clone size, D gene, J gene, V gene, CDR3 DNA, CDR3 protein. The D gene is left open where the match is weak. Size is stated for part of the rows, as once, few or many counts, or as a class when the clone is expanded.

size: NA; D: NA; J: TRBJ1-5; V: TRBV6-1; DNA: TGTGCCAGCAGTGAGTACGAGATGACGGGCAATCAGCCCCAGCATTTT; CDR3: CASSEYEMTGNQPQHF
size: NA; D: NA; J: TRBJ1-1; V: TRBV5-1; DNA: TGCGCCAGCAGGAAGATAGAGGGCAACACTGAAGCTTTCTTT; CDR3: CASRKIEGNTEAFF
size: NA; D: NA; J: TRBJ2-7; V: TRBV3-1/TRBV3-2; DNA: TGTGCCAGCAGCGACCGGAGGGTCGCCTACGAGCAGTACTTC; CDR3: CASSDRRVAYEQYF
size: NA; D: NA; J: TRBJ1-5; V: TRBV7-2; DNA: TGTGCCAGCAGCTTAGATCCACCAGGGAGTCAGCCCCAGCATTTT; CDR3: CASSLDPPGSQPQHF
size: NA; D: NA; J: TRBJ2-7; V: TRBV7-3; DNA: TGTGCCAGCAGCGGAGTTGGTTCCTACGAGCAGTACTTC; CDR3: CASSGVGSYEQYF
size: NA; D: TRBD1; J: TRBJ2-7; V: TRBV9; DNA: TGTGCCAGCAGCCCCCGGACAGGCGTACCCTACGAGCAGTACTTC; CDR3: CASSPRTGVPYEQYF
size: NA; D: NA; J: TRBJ2-4; V: TRBV6-2/TRBV6-3; DNA: TGTGCCAGCAGTTACGGCGCAGGAGCCAAAAACATTCAGTACTTC; CDR3: CASSYGAGAKNIQYF
size: NA; D: NA; J: TRBJ2-2; V: TRBV15; DNA: TGTGCCACCATGGCCAAGAACACCGGGGAGCTGTTTTTT; CDR3: CATMAKNTGELFF
size: NA; D: TRBD1; J: TRBJ1-1; V: TRBV4-1; DNA: TGCGCCAGCAGCCAAGATATCCAGGGGGCCACTGAAGCTTTCTTT; CDR3: CASSQDIQGATEAFF
size: once; D: TRBD2; J: TRBJ2-3; V: TRBV9; DNA: TGTGCCAGCAGCGATTGGCGGGGGAGCACAGATACGCAGTATTTT; CDR3: CASSDWRGSTDTQYF
size: NA; D: NA; J: TRBJ1-1; V: TRBV30; DNA: TGTGCCTGGATGCTAGGTTTCACTGAAGCTTTCTTT; CDR3: CAWMLGFTEAFF
size: few; D: NA; J: TRBJ2-1; V: TRBV5-8; DNA: TGTGCCATCTTGAAGGGAAGGAGTTCCTACAATGAGCAGTTCTTC; CDR3: CAILKGRSSYNEQFF
size: NA; D: TRBD1; J: TRBJ2-7; V: TRBV10-3; DNA: TGTGCCATCAGCGACTTACAGGGGGCTTCCACCTACGAGCAGTACTTC; CDR3: CAISDLQGASTYEQYF
size: NA; D: NA; J: TRBJ2-3; V: TRBV18; DNA: TGTGCCAGCTCTCTCGCAGGCGGCCCCACCGATACGCAGTATTTT; CDR3: CASSLAGGPTDTQYF
size: NA; D: NA; J: TRBJ1-2; V: TRBV14; DNA: TGTGCCAGCAGCCAAGATTATGTGGTAGGCTCAGGCTACACCTTC; CDR3: CASSQDYVVGSGYTF
size: NA; D: NA; J: TRBJ1-6; V: TRBV6-4; DNA: TGTGCCAGCAGTGACGACCCAGGGTCGGATTCACCCCTCCACTTT; CDR3: CASSDDPGSDSPLHF
size: NA; D: NA; J: TRBJ2-3; V: TRBV20-1; DNA: TGCAGTGCTAGAGGGCCCCTTGGGGAGTATTTT; CDR3: CSARGPLGEYF
size: NA; D: NA; J: TRBJ1-4; V: TRBV6-4; DNA: TGTGCCAGCAGTCCGGACTTTGGGGAAAAACTGTTTTTT; CDR3: CASSPDFGEKLFF
size: NA; D: TRBD2; J: TRBJ2-7; V: TRBV11-3; DNA: TGTGCCAGCAGCCCAGGGCGGACTAGCGGATTATACGAGCAGTACTTC; CDR3: CASSPGRTSGLYEQYF
size: NA; D: NA; J: TRBJ2-3; V: TRBV14; DNA: TGTGCCAGCAGCCCCCGTTTTGGCAGCACAGATACGCAGTATTTT; CDR3: CASSPRFGSTDTQYF
size: NA; D: TRBD1; J: TRBJ1-1; V: TRBV10-3; DNA: TGTGCCATCAGCGACAGGGTAAATACTGAAGCTTTCTTT; CDR3: CAISDRVNTEAFF
size: NA; D: TRBD1; J: TRBJ1-1; V: TRBV28; DNA: TGTGCCAGCAGGGGACAGAGAAACACTGAAGCTTTCTTT; CDR3: CASRGQRNTEAFF
size: NA; D: NA; J: TRBJ1-1; V: TRBV27; DNA: TGTGCCAGCAGCTTGGGGAACACTGAAGCTTTCTTT; CDR3: CASSLGNTEAFF
size: once; D: TRBD1; J: TRBJ1-1; V: TRBV18; DNA: TGTGCCAGCTCAACTACAGGGGGCGCTGAAGCTTTCTTT; CDR3: CASSTTGGAEAFF
size: NA; D: NA; J: TRBJ2-1; V: TRBV27; DNA: TGTGCCAGCAGTGGGAGTACCGGGATAACCTACAATGAGCAGTTCTTC; CDR3: CASSGSTGITYNEQFF
size: NA; D: NA; J: TRBJ2-1; V: TRBV11-2; DNA: TGTGCCAGCAGCTTAGGAGGGAGCTCCTACAATGAGCAGTTCTTC; CDR3: CASSLGGSSYNEQFF
size: NA; D: NA; J: TRBJ1-4; V: TRBV6-5; DNA: TGTGCCAGCAGTTACTATGGGGCTAATGAAAAACTGTTTTTT; CDR3: CASSYYGANEKLFF
size: NA; D: TRBD1; J: TRBJ2-3; V: TRBV4-2; DNA: TGTGCCAGCAGCCGCCGACAGGGGAACACAGATACGCAGTATTTT; CDR3: CASSRRQGNTDTQYF
size: NA; D: NA; J: TRBJ2-5; V: TRBV19; DNA: TGTGCCAGTAGTATAGCGGGGGCCGAAGGGACCCAGTACTTC; CDR3: CASSIAGAEGTQYF
size: NA; D: NA; J: TRBJ1-2; V: TRBV7-9; DNA: TGTGCCAGCAGCCCCAAGGGGGTGCCCAACTATGGCTACACCTTC; CDR3: CASSPKGVPNYGYTF
size: NA; D: NA; J: TRBJ2-3; V: TRBV24-1; DNA: TGTGCCACCAGTGATAACAGGGATGGCGATACGCAGTATTTT; CDR3: CATSDNRDGDTQYF
size: NA; D: NA; J: TRBJ1-6; V: TRBV7-5; DNA: TGTGTCAGAAGCTCCAGCTCACCCCTCCACTTT; CDR3: CVRSSSSPLHF
size: NA; D: TRBD1; J: TRBJ2-7; V: TRBV5-4; DNA: TGTGCCAGCAGCTTGGGACAGGGGAAACCCTACGAGCAGTACTTC; CDR3: CASSLGQGKPYEQYF
size: NA; D: NA; J: TRBJ1-2; V: TRBV10-3; DNA: TGTGCCATCAGTAGGGATGGGGTATCGGTCTATGGCTACACCTTC; CDR3: CAISRDGVSVYGYTF